The rows below give T cell receptor beta chains drawn from one sample of a study of human T cells and chemical hapten exposure. Using its own MiXCR run on the RACE reads, TCRdb lists one record per CDR3 protein. Of 85,000 or so distinct CDR3 sequences in the sample, approximately 11% were seen once. Sequencing was performed on whole blood, taken in connection with sensitization to the hapten diphenylcyclopropenone (DPC). These receptors came from a woman in her 50s with alopecia areata. Some clones in this sample may be carry-over from other donors' samples. CDR3s include the opening cysteine and the closing phenylalanine or tryptophan. The order of the fields is V gene, clone size, J gene, D gene, CDR3 DNA, CDR3 protein. The D gene is left open where the match is weak. The size of a clone is reported for some rows only, either as once, few or many, or as a class for expanded clones.

V: TRBV18
size: NA
J: TRBJ2-3
D: NA
DNA: TGTGCCAGCTCATTATCCGGGACTTGGGCAGATACGCAGTATTTT
CDR3: CASSLSGTWADTQYF

V: TRBV29-1
size: many
J: TRBJ2-3
D: TRBD2
DNA: TGCAGCGTTGAAGACAGCGGGAGAGTAGAAGATACGCAGTATTTT
CDR3: CSVEDSGRVEDTQYF

V: TRBV27
size: few
J: TRBJ1-1
D: TRBD1
DNA: TGTGCCAGCAGTTTACGGACAGGGCAAGCTTTCTTT
CDR3: CASSLRTGQAFF

V: TRBV28
size: many
J: TRBJ2-4
D: NA
DNA: TGTGCCAGTGAACTTGGAGGAGCCAAAAACATTCAGTACTTC
CDR3: CASELGGAKNIQYF

V: TRBV4-3
size: few
J: TRBJ2-5
D: TRBD2
DNA: TGCGCCAGCAGCCAAGGTCTAGCGGAAGAGACCCAGTACTTC
CDR3: CASSQGLAEETQYF

V: TRBV12-3/TRBV12-4
size: NA
J: TRBJ2-1
D: TRBD1
DNA: TGTGCCAGCACCTTCCAGGGGGCCGATGAGCAGTTCTTC
CDR3: CASTFQGADEQFF

V: TRBV12-3/TRBV12-4
size: once
J: TRBJ1-1
D: TRBD1
DNA: TGTGCCAGCAGGGGACAGCCGAACACTGAAGCTTTCTTT
CDR3: CASRGQPNTEAFF

V: TRBV7-6
size: many
J: TRBJ2-3
D: TRBD1
DNA: TGTGCCAGCAGCTTATTGTGGGCAGGGGGACCAGATACGCAGTATTTT
CDR3: CASSLLWAGGPDTQYF

V: TRBV6-6
size: many
J: TRBJ1-5
D: TRBD1
DNA: TGTGCCAGCAGAAGCAGACAGGGGTATAGCAATCAGCCCCAGCATTTT
CDR3: CASRSRQGYSNQPQHF

V: TRBV7-8
size: few
J: TRBJ1-5
D: TRBD1
DNA: TGTGCCAGCAGCGTCGGGACAGGGAGTCAGCCCCAGCATTTT
CDR3: CASSVGTGSQPQHF

V: TRBV18
size: few
J: TRBJ1-2
D: TRBD1
DNA: TGTGCCAGCTCGGAACTGACAGGGAAGGGCTACACCTTC
CDR3: CASSELTGKGYTF

V: TRBV10-1
size: few
J: TRBJ1-6
D: NA
DNA: TGCGCCAGCAGTCCCAGGGGCTCCAATTCACCCCTCCACTTT
CDR3: CASSPRGSNSPLHF

V: TRBV2
size: many
J: TRBJ1-4
D: TRBD1
DNA: TGTGCCAGCAGGAAGACCGGGACAGGGGGTGAAAAACTGTTTTTT
CDR3: CASRKTGTGGEKLFF

V: TRBV4-2
size: NA
J: TRBJ2-2
D: NA
DNA: TGTGCCAGCAGCCAAGAATACCCCCGGGAGCCCGGGGAGCTGTTTTTT
CDR3: CASSQEYPREPGELFF

V: TRBV3-1
size: few
J: TRBJ2-3
D: NA
DNA: TGTGCCAGCAGCCGGCGGGATACGCAGTATTTT
CDR3: CASSRRDTQYF

V: TRBV5-1
size: many
J: TRBJ1-6
D: NA
DNA: TGCGCCAGCAGCTTAACAGGGAAATATAATTCACCCCTCCACTTT
CDR3: CASSLTGKYNSPLHF

V: TRBV27
size: NA
J: TRBJ2-3
D: TRBD1
DNA: TGTGCCAGCGGATCCTTCAGGGGGCTGGACACAGATACGCAGTATTTT
CDR3: CASGSFRGLDTDTQYF

V: TRBV7-3
size: few
J: TRBJ1-1
D: TRBD1
DNA: TGTGCCAGCAGCCCAACCCCGACAGGGAGGACTGAAGCTTTCTTT
CDR3: CASSPTPTGRTEAFF

V: TRBV20-1
size: many
J: TRBJ2-7
D: TRBD1
DNA: TGCAGTGCTAACGTACAGGGGCACAGGAGGCAGTACTTC
CDR3: CSANVQGHRRQYF

V: TRBV9
size: NA
J: TRBJ2-7
D: NA
DNA: TGTGCCAGCAGCCCCGTGGAGCGGTACTACGAGCAGTACTTC
CDR3: CASSPVERYYEQYF

V: TRBV20-1
size: many
J: TRBJ1-4
D: NA
DNA: TGCAGTGCTGCAGGAGAGGCTAATGAAAAACTGTTTTTT
CDR3: CSAAGEANEKLFF

V: TRBV18
size: NA
J: TRBJ2-6
D: TRBD1
DNA: TGTGCCAGCTCACTTGGACAGGGGAAGTACTCTGGGGCCAACGTCCTGACTTTC
CDR3: CASSLGQGKYSGANVLTF

V: TRBV3-1
size: few
J: TRBJ1-2
D: TRBD1
DNA: TGTGCCAGCAGCCATTCAGGACAGGGGCGATACTATGGCTACACCTTC
CDR3: CASSHSGQGRYYGYTF

V: TRBV29-1
size: few
J: TRBJ2-3
D: NA
DNA: TGCAGCGTAACCGGGAATACAGATACGCAGTATTTT
CDR3: CSVTGNTDTQYF

V: TRBV11-2
size: many
J: TRBJ2-1
D: TRBD1
DNA: TGTGCCAGCAGCTCGCTTCCTACGGGACAGTCCAGAAATGAGCAGTTCTTC
CDR3: CASSSLPTGQSRNEQFF

V: TRBV20-1
size: many
J: TRBJ1-2
D: NA
DNA: TGCAGTGCCCTCGACAGAAGGTATGGCGGCTACACCTTC
CDR3: CSALDRRYGGYTF

V: TRBV14
size: many
J: TRBJ2-5
D: NA
DNA: TGTGCCAGCAGCCAAGGGCTAGCCGAGACCCAGTACTTC
CDR3: CASSQGLAETQYF

V: TRBV6-2/TRBV6-3
size: NA
J: TRBJ2-1
D: TRBD1
DNA: TGTGCCAGCAGTCCTCATAGTGGCAGGGGGAACTACAATGAGCAGTTCTTC
CDR3: CASSPHSGRGNYNEQFF

V: TRBV7-2
size: NA
J: TRBJ1-2
D: NA
DNA: TGTGCCAGCAGCGCCACCGGGACGGGCTATGGCTACACCTTC
CDR3: CASSATGTGYGYTF

V: TRBV19
size: NA
J: TRBJ2-6
D: NA
DNA: TGTGCCAGTAATCCGGAGGGTCAGGCTGGGGCCAACGTCCTGACTTTC
CDR3: CASNPEGQAGANVLTF

V: TRBV19
size: NA
J: TRBJ1-5
D: NA
DNA: TGTGCCAGTAGTCTTCGACAGGCGTATAGCAATCAGCCCCAGCATTTT
CDR3: CASSLRQAYSNQPQHF

V: TRBV27
size: NA
J: TRBJ2-1
D: TRBD1
DNA: TGTGCCAGCAGGTCTGGTACAGGGGGCTCCTACAATGAGCAGTTCTTC
CDR3: CASRSGTGGSYNEQFF

V: TRBV5-1
size: many
J: TRBJ1-1
D: NA
DNA: TGCGCCAGCAGCTTGGTAGCAGGCCTATCGAACACTGAAGCTTTCTTT
CDR3: CASSLVAGLSNTEAFF

V: TRBV12-3/TRBV12-4
size: few
J: TRBJ1-1
D: TRBD1
DNA: TGTGCCAGCAGTCCCGGGGGCAACAGGGGGCGCGGAACTGAAGCTTTCTTT
CDR3: CASSPGGNRGRGTEAFF

V: TRBV7-2
size: NA
J: TRBJ2-5
D: NA
DNA: TGTGCCAGCAGCCCCAGCCGGGGCGGCAAGACCCAGTACTTC
CDR3: CASSPSRGGKTQYF

V: TRBV6-6
size: many
J: TRBJ2-4
D: NA
DNA: TGTGCCAGCATTCAGGACATAGCCAAAAACATTCAGTACTTC
CDR3: CASIQDIAKNIQYF

V: TRBV4-2
size: many
J: TRBJ1-1
D: NA
DNA: TGTGCCAGCAGCCCGGACGGGGAGACTGAAGCTTTCTTT
CDR3: CASSPDGETEAFF

V: TRBV12-3/TRBV12-4
size: NA
J: TRBJ2-1
D: NA
DNA: TGTGCCAGCAGATATACAACCGGGACCCAAATCTGGAATGAGCAGTTCTTC
CDR3: CASRYTTGTQIWNEQFF

V: TRBV28
size: many
J: TRBJ1-5
D: NA
DNA: TGTGCCAGCAGTTTGGGGACCCTCCGTAAAAACCTTTATAGCAATCAGCCCCAGCATTTT
CDR3: CASSLGTLRKNLYSNQPQHF

V: TRBV7-9
size: few
J: TRBJ1-5
D: NA
DNA: TGTGCCAGCTCTCCAGCGGGGGTCAATCAGCCCCAGCATTTT
CDR3: CASSPAGVNQPQHF

V: TRBV7-8
size: few
J: TRBJ1-1
D: NA
DNA: TGTGCCAGCAGCTTAGAAGCGTCCTCTACGGCTTTCTTT
CDR3: CASSLEASSTAFF

V: TRBV7-9
size: many
J: TRBJ1-4
D: NA
DNA: TGTGCCAGCAGCCCCCAGGCGGGTTCGGGAACTAATGAAAAACTGTTTTTT
CDR3: CASSPQAGSGTNEKLFF

V: TRBV20-1
size: many
J: TRBJ2-4
D: NA
DNA: TGCAGTGCTAGGGAATTAGCCAAAAACATTCAGTACTTC
CDR3: CSARELAKNIQYF

V: TRBV24-1
size: many
J: TRBJ2-1
D: TRBD2
DNA: TGTGCCACCAGTCTTTCCCCGGGACTAGAGCAGTTCTTC
CDR3: CATSLSPGLEQFF

V: TRBV7-3
size: many
J: TRBJ2-2
D: TRBD1
DNA: TGTGCCAGCAGCTGGACAGGGAAGCCCGGGGAGCTGTTTTTT
CDR3: CASSWTGKPGELFF

V: TRBV7-9
size: few
J: TRBJ2-2
D: NA
DNA: TGTGCCAGCAGCTTCATCGGGGGATCCACCGGGGAGCTGTTTTTT
CDR3: CASSFIGGSTGELFF

V: TRBV2
size: many
J: TRBJ2-1
D: NA
DNA: TGTGCCAGCACCTGGCGCCTAGCTAGCAATGAGCAGTTCTTC
CDR3: CASTWRLASNEQFF

V: TRBV20-1
size: NA
J: TRBJ1-6
D: TRBD1
DNA: TGCAGTGCTAGGAGCGGACAGGGGATAACGCCCCTCCGCTTT
CDR3: CSARSGQGITPLRF

V: TRBV2
size: few
J: TRBJ2-1
D: TRBD1
DNA: TGTGCCAGCAGGGGAATAAGACAGGGGGCGGATAATGAGCAGTTCTTC
CDR3: CASRGIRQGADNEQFF

V: TRBV28
size: many
J: TRBJ2-3
D: NA
DNA: TGTGCCAGCAGTTCCCGCCCCACAGATACGCAGTATTTT
CDR3: CASSSRPTDTQYF

V: TRBV5-1
size: NA
J: TRBJ1-4
D: NA
DNA: TGCGCCAGCAGCTTGGCCAGCCAAAATGAAAAACTGTTTTTT
CDR3: CASSLASQNEKLFF

V: TRBV18
size: NA
J: TRBJ2-6
D: NA
DNA: TGTGCCAGCTCACCAACGACGGGGCGGGGAACTGGGGCCAACGTCCTGACTTTC
CDR3: CASSPTTGRGTGANVLTF